This record looks at one TCR beta chain sequence and its context. Its antigen is currently unknown. These data are taken from a study of cytomegalovirus exposure and HLA in healthy donors. The CDR3 sequence is 15 residues long. The V end lost 5 bases, the J end lost 5 bases, and 13 bases lay between the germline ends. Germline V gene lookup returns CDR1 MNHEY and CDR2 SMNVEV (reference sequence). Study results and limitations: In an earlier analysis, productive rearrangement rates for most beta V segments clustered near 87% or 30%. One cluster of highly shared sequence variants probably arose as a sequencing artifact. TRBV6-2, TRBV6-3 and some other V segments were unresolvable in 87-base-pair reads.

13 Jbeta primers and 60 Vbeta primers were used for the PCR. Generated by immunoSEQ multiplex PCR, the TCRdb table keeps only in-frame clones and is missing some. The profile shows about 98,000 clones, about 81% of them singletons. The sample comprised PBMCs. This clonotype originated in a man aged 18 to 29 in good health and CMV-seropositive. This chain joins TRBV27 and TRBJ1-6, with D uncertain. DNA for the CDR3: TGTGCCAGCAGTCCCTCCGCCGGTAATAATTCACCCCTCCACTTT. It specifies CASSPSAGNNSPLHF.